This TCR beta chain was profiled in a study of graft-versus-host responses after intestinal transplantation. In the study overall: Recipients had multivisceral, liver-intestinal, or isolated intestinal transplants. Uniformly, recipients were administered anti-thymocyte globulin induction with subsequent tacrolimus and steroids for about 3 years. General study results and limits: Some GvH clones were seen earlier in gut or blood, suggesting intestinal origin.

The CDR3 is 13 residues long. In germline, CDR1 is SGHDN, CDR2 FVKESK. V lost 0 bases and J 2 bases, leaving 5 bases between the germline ends. The method was immunoSEQ multiplex PCR; TCRdb's version includes in-frame clones alone and lacks a portion of them. This table has roughly 96,000 clones, roughly 91% appearing once. Concerning this clone: Antigen specificity is unknown.

This receptor was identified in a human donor who received an intestinal transplant. The material sequenced was unstimulated CD8+ T cells sorted from spleen or lymph node cells, taken before intestinal transplant. The rearrangement links TRBV14 to TRBJ2-7; D not certain. CDR3 sequence: CASSQDPTYEQYF. The CDR3 nucleotides are TGTGCCAGCAGCCAAGATCCCACCTACGAGCAGTACTTC. The full variable domain, in which reference TRBV14 and TRBJ2-7 provide the parts outside the CDR3, is EAGVTQFPSHSVIEKGQTVTLRCDPISGHDNLYWYRRVMGKEIKFLLHFVKESKQDESGMPNNRFLAERTGGTYSTLKVQPAELEDSGVYFCASSQDPTYEQYFGPGTRLTVT.